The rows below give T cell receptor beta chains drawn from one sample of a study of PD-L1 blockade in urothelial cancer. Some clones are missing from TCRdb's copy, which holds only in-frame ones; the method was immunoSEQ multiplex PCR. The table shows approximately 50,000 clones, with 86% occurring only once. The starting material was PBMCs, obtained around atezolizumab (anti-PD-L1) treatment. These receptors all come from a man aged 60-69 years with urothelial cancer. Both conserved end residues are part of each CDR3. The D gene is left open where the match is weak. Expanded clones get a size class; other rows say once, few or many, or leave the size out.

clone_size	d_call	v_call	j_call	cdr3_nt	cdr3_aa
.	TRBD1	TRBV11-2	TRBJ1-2	TGTGCCAGCAGCTTACGACAGGGAGGATACTATGGCTACACCTTC	CASSLRQGGYYGYTF
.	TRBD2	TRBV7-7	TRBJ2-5	TGTGCTAGCAGCGACCCGACTGGCGGGAGGGCGGAGACCCAGTACTTC	CASSDPTGGRAETQYF
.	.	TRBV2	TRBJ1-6	TGTGCCAGCAGTGATTTCGCCAGGGATAATTCACCCCTCCACTTT	CASSDFARDNSPLHF
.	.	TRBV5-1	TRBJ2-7	TGCGCCAGCAGCTTCGGAACAGCTTACGAGCAGTACTTC	CASSFGTAYEQYF
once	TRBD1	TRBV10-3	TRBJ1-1	TGTGCCATCAGCGCGACAGGGACTTTGAACACTGAAGCTTTCTTT	CAISATGTLNTEAFF
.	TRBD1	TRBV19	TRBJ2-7	TGTGCCAGCGCCCCGGGACAGGGTCCCTACGAGCAGTACTTC	CASAPGQGPYEQYF
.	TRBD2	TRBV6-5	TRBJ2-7	TGTGCCAGTAATCAGCGGGGAAGCGAGCAGTACTTC	CASNQRGSEQYF
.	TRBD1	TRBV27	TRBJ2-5	TGTGCCAGCAGTTCCGGGACAGGGAGAGAGACCCAGTACTTC	CASSSGTGRETQYF
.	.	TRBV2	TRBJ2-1	TGTGCCAGCAGTCCCATGTATGAGCAGTTCTTC	CASSPMYEQFF
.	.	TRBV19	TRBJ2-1	TGTGCCAGTAGTATAGGCACGGGAATGAATGAGCAGTTCTTC	CASSIGTGMNEQFF
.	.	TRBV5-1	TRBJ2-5	TGCGCCAGCAGCTTGGCGTCAGGTGATGAGACCCAGTACTTC	CASSLASGDETQYF
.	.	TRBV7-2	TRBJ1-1	TGTGCCAGCAGCGTCTCACAGGGTGTGACTGAAGCTTTCTTT	CASSVSQGVTEAFF
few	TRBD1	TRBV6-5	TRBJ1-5	TGTGCCAGCAGAGGACAGGGGATCAATCAGCCCCAGCATTTT	CASRGQGINQPQHF
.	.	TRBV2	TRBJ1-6	TGTGCCAGCACCTTGGACAGCGCAAATTCACCCCTCCACTTT	CASTLDSANSPLHF
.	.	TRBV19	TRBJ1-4	TGTGCCAGTAGTGCCGGACGGAGGGCTAATGAAAAACTGTTTTTT	CASSAGRRANEKLFF
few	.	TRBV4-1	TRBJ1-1	TGCGCCAGCAGCCAAGCAGGCAGGGTGGACACTGAAGCTTTCTTT	CASSQAGRVDTEAFF